These 3 T cell receptor beta chains were sequenced from one sample in a study of metastatic and nonmetastatic thyroid tumors. Patients underwent thyroid surgery, and none had received any treatment before it. TCRdb re-processed the PCR reads through MiXCR. Of 15,000 to 20,000 clones listed, under 30% are singletons. Material: tumor tissue. All receptors come from a female donor with papillary thyroid cancer or a benign thyroid nodule (not recorded which). Some clones in this sample may be carry-over from other donors' samples.

This clone is termed medium-sized (0.01 to 0.1%). For the CDR3, the DNA is TGTGCCAGCAGTTACACGTACCGGACAGGGCTGGACTATGGCTACACCTTC. This gives the protein CASSYTYRTGLDYGYTF. The rearrangement links TRBV6-6 to TRBJ1-2; 8 bases agree with TRBD1. This CDR3 is 17 amino acids long. V trimming: 2 bases; J trimming: 3 bases; junction bases outside the gene matches: 11. CDR1 and CDR2 from the germline V gene are MNHNY and SVGAGI (reference sequence).

The rearrangement joins TRBV6-1 to TRBJ1-2; 9 bases are shared with TRBD1. Germline V lookup: CDR1 MNHNS, CDR2 SASEGT. With 6 bases clipped from V and 7 bases from J, the junction kept 9 bases outside the gene matches. The CDR3 loop spans 14 amino acids. In DNA, the CDR3 is TGTGCCAGCAGGGTGAACAGGGGGCGACGTGGCTACACCTTC. Protein: CASRVNRGRRGYTF.

The V call is TRBV7-8, the J call TRBJ2-7; 8 positions match TRBD2. This CDR3 is 17 amino acids long. J was trimmed by 0 bases and V by 1 base; bases with no gene match: 8. The V gene's germline CDR1 is SGHVS and CDR2 FQNEAQ. CDR3 nucleotide sequence: TGTGCCAGCAGCTTAGTGGTCGTAGCGGGGAGCTCCTACGAGCAGTACTTC. The encoded protein is CASSLVVVAGSSYEQYF.